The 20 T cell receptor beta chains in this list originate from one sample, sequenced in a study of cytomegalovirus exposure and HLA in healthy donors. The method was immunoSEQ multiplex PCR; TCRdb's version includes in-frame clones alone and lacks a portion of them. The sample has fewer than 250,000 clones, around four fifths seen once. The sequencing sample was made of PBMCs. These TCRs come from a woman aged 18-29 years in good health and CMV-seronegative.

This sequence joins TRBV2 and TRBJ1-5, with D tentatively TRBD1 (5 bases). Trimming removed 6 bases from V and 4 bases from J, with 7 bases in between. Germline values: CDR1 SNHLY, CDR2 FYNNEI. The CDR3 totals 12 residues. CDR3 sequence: CASRGGNQPQHF. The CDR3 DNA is TGTGCCAGCAGGGGGGGGAATCAGCCCCAGCATTTT.

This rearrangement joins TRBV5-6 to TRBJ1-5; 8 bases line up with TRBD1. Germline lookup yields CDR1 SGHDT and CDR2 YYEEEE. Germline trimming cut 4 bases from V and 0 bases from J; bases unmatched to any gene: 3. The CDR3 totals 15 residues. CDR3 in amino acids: CASSRTGTSNQPQHF. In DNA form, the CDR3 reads TGTGCCAGCAGCAGGACAGGGACTAGCAATCAGCCCCAGCATTTT.

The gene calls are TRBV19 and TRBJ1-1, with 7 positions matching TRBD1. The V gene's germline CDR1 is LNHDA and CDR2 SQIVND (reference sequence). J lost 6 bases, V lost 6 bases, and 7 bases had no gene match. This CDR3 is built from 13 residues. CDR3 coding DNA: TGTGCCAGTAGCGGCCAGGGGGGGGCTGAAGCTTTCTTT. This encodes CASSGQGGAEAFF.

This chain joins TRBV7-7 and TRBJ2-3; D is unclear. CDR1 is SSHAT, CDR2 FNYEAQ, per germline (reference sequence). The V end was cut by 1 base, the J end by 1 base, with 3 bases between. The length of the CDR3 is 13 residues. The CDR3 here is CASSLGGTDTQYF. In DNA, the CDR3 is TGTGCCAGCAGCTTAGGTGGCACAGATACGCAGTATTTT.

The CDR3 DNA sequence: TGTGCCATAGCGGGAACCGACAATGAGCAGTTCTTC. Translating gives CAIAGTDNEQFF. The chain uses TRBV10-3 and TRBJ2-1, with 7 bases lining up with TRBD2. Per the germline V gene, CDR1 is ENHRY and CDR2 is SYGVKD. After removal of 9 bases from V and 5 bases from J, the junction contained 4 bases not matched to a gene. The CDR3 runs 12 residues.

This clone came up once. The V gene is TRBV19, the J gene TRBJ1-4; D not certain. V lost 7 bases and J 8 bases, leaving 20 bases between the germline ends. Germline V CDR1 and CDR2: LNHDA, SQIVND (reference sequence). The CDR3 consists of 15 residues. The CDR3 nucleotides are TGTGCCAGTAAAAACTCACAAACGAAAGGGGAAAAACTGTTTTTT. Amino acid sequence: CASKNSQTKGEKLFF.

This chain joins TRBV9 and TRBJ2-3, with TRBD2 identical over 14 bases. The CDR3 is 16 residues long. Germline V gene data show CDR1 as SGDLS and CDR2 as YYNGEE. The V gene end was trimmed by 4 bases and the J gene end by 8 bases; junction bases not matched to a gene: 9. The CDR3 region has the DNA TGTGCCAGCAGCCTCCGACTAGCGGGAGGGCCTGGTACGCAGTATTTT. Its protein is CASSLRLAGGPGTQYF.

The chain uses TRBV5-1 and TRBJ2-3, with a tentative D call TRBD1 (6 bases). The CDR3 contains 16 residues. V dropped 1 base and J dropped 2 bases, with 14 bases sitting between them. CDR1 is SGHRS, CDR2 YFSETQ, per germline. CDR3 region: CASSLWGTPNTDTQYF. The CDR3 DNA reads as TGCGCCAGCAGCTTGTGGGGGACACCTAACACAGATACGCAGTATTTT.

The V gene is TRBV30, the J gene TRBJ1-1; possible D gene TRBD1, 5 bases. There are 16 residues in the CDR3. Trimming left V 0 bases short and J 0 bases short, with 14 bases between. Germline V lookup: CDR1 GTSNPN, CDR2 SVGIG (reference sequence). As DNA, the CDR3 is TGTGCCTGGAGTGTCCGACAGTTGCTTATGAACACTGAAGCTTTCTTT. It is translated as CAWSVRQLLMNTEAFF.

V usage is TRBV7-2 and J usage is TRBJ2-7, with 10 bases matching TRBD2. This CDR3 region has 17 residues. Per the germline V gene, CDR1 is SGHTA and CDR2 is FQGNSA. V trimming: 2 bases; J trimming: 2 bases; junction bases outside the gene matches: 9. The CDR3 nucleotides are TGTGCCAGCAGCTTAAGGTTTATAGCGGGAGGCGCCTACGAGCAGTACTTC. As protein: CASSLRFIAGGAYEQYF.

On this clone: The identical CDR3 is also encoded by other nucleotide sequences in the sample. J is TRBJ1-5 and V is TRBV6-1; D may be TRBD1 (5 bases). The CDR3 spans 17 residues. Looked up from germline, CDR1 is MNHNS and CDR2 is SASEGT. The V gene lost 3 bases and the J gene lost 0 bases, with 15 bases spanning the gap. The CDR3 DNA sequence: TGTGCCAGCAGTGAGGGACGGAATATTTATAGCAATCAGCCCCAGCATTTT. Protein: CASSEGRNIYSNQPQHF.

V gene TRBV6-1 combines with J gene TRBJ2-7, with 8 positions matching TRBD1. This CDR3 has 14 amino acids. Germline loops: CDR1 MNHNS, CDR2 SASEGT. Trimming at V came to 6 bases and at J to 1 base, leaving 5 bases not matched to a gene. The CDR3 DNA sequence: TGTGCCAGCAGGAACGGACAGGGATCCTACGAGCAGTACTTC. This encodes CASRNGQGSYEQYF.

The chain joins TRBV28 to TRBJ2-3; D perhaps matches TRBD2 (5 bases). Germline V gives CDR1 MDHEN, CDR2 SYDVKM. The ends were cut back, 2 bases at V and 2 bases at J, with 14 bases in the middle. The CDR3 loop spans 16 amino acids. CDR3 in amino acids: CASSLLGSGNTDTQYF. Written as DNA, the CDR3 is TGTGCCAGCAGTTTACTCGGCAGCGGCAACACAGATACGCAGTATTTT.

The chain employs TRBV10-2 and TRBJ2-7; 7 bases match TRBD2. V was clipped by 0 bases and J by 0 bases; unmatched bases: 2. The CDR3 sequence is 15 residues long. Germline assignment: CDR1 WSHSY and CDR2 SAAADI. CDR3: CASSESRDYSYEQYF. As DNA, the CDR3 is TGCGCCAGCAGTGAGTCGAGGGACTACTCCTACGAGCAGTACTTC.

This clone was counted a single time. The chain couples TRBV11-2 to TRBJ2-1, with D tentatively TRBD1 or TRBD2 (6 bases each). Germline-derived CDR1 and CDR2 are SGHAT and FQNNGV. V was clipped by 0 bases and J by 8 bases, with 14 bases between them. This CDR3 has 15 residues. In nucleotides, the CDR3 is TGTGCCAGCAGCTTAGAAATAGCAGGGGAGGATGAGCAGTTCTTC. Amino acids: CASSLEIAGEDEQFF.

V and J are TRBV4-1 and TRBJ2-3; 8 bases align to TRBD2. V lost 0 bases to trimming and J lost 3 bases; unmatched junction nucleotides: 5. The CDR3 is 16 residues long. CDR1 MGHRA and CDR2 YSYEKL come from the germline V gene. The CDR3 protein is CASSQDPGGPTDTQYF. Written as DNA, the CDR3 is TGCGCCAGCAGCCAAGATCCGGGGGGGCCAACAGATACGCAGTATTTT.

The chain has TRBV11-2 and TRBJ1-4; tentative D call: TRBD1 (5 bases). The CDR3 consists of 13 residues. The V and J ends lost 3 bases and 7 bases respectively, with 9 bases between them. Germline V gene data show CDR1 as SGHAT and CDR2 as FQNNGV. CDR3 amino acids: CASSFTRAEKLFF. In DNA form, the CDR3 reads TGTGCCAGCAGCTTCACCAGGGCTGAAAAACTGTTTTTT.

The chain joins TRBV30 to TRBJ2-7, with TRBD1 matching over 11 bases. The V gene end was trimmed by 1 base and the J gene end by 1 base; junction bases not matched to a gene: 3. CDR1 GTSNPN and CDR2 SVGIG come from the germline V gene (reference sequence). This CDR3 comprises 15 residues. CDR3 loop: CAWSAGQGVSYEQYF. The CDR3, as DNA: TGTGCCTGGAGTGCGGGACAGGGGGTATCCTACGAGCAGTACTTC. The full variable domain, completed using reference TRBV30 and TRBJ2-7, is SQTIHQWPATLVQPVGSPLSLECTVEGTSNPNLYWYRQAAGRGLQLLFYSVGIGQISSEVPQNLSASRPQDRQFILSSKKLLLSDSGFYLCAWSAGQGVSYEQYFGPGTRLTVT.

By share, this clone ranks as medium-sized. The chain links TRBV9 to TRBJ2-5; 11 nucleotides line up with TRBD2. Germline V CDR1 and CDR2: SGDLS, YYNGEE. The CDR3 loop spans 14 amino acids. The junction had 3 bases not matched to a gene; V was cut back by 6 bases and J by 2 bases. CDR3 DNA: TGTGCCAGCATTCGACTAGCGGGACAAGAGACCCAGTACTTC. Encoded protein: CASIRLAGQETQYF.

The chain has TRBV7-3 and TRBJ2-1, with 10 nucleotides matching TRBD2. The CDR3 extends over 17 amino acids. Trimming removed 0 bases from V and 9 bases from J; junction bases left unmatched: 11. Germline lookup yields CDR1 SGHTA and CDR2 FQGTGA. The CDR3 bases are TGTGCCAGCAGCTTAACGGCTAGCGGGAGTTCATTGGGTGAGCAGTTCTTC. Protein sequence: CASSLTASGSSLGEQFF.